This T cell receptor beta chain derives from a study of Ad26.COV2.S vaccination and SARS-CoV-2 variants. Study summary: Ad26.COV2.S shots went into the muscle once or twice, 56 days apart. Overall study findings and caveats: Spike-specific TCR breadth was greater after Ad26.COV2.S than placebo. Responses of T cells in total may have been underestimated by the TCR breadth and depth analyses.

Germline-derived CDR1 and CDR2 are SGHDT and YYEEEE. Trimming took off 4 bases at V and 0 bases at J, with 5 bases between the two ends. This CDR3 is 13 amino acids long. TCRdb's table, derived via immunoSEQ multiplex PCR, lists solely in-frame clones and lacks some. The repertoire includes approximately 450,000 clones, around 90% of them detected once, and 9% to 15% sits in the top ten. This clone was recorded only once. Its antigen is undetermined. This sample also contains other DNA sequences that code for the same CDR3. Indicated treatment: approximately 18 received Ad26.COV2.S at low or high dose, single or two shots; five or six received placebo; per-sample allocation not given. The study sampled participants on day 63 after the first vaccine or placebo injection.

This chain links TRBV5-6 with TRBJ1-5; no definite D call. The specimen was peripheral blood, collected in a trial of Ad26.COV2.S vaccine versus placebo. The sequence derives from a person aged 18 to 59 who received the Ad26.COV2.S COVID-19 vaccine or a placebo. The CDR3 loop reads CASSRYSNQPQHF. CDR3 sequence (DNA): TGTGCCAGCAGCCGTTATAGCAATCAGCCCCAGCATTTT.